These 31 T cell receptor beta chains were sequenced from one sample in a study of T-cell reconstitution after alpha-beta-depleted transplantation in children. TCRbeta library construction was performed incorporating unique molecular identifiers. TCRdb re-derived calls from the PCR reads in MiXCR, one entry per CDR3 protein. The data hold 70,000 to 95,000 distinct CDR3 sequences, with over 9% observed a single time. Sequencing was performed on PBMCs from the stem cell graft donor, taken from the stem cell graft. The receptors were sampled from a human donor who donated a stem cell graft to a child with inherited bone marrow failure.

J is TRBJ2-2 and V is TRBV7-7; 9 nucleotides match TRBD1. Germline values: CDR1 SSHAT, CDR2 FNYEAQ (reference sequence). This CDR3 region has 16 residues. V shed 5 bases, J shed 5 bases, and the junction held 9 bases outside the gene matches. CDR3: CASSPWTGVGTGELFF. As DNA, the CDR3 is TGTGCCAGCAGCCCCTGGACAGGGGTTGGGACCGGGGAGCTGTTTTTT.

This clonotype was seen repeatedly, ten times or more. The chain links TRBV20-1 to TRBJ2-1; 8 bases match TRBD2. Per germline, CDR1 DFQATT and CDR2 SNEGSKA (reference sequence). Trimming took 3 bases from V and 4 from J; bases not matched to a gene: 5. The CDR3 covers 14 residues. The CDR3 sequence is CSASGGGTYNEQFF. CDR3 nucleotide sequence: TGCAGTGCTAGCGGGGGGGGGACGTACAATGAGCAGTTCTTC.

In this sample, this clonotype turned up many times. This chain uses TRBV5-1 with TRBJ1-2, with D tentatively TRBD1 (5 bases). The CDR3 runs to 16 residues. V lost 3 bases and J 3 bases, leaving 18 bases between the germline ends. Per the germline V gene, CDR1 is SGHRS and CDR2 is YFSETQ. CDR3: CASSYSQGGTYYGYTF. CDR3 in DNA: TGCGCCAGCAGCTATTCCCAGGGTGGTACCTACTATGGCTACACCTTC.

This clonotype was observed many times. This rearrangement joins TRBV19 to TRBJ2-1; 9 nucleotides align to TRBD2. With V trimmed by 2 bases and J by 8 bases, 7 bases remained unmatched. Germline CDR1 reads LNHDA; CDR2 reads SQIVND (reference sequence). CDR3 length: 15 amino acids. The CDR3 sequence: CASSIMSAGGHEQFF. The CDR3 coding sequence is TGTGCCAGTAGTATAATGTCAGCGGGAGGACATGAGCAGTTCTTC.

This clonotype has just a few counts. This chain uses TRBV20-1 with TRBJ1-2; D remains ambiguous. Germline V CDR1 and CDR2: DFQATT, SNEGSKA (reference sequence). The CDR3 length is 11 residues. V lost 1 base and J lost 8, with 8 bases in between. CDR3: CSARVSGGYTF. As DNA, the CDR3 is TGCAGTGCTAGAGTTTCGGGAGGCTACACCTTC.

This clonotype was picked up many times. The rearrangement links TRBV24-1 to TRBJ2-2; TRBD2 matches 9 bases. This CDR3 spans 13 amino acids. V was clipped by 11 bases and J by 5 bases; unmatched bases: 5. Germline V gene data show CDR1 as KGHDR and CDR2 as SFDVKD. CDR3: CARERGATGELFF. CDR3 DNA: TGTGCCAGGGAGCGGGGGGCAACCGGGGAGCTGTTTTTT.

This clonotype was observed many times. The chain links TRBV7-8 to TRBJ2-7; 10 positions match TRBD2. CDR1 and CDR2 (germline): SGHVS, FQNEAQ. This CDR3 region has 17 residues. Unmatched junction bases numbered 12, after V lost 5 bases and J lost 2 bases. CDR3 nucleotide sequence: TGTGCCAGCAGCCCTATGGGGGCTAGCGGGAGTGCCTACGAGCAGTACTTC. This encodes CASSPMGASGSAYEQYF.

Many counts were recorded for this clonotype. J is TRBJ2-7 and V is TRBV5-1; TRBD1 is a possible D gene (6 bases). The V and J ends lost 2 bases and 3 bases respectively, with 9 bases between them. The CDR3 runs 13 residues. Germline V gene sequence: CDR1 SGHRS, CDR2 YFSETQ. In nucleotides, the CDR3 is TGCGCCAGCAGCTTTCACAGGGACTACGAGCAGTACTTC. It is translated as CASSFHRDYEQYF.

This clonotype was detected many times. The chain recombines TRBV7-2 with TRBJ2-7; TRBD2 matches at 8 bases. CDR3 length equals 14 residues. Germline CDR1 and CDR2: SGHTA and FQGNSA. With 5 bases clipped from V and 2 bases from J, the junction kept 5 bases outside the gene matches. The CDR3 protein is CASSRVAGTYEQYF. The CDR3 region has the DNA TGTGCCAGCAGCAGGGTAGCGGGAACCTACGAGCAGTACTTC.

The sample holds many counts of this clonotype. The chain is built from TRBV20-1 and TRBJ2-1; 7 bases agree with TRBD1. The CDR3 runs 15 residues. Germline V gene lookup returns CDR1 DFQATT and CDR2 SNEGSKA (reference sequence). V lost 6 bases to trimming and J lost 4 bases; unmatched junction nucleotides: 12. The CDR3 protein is CSAHPTGNPYNEQFF. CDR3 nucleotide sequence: TGCAGTGCGCACCCGACAGGGAACCCTTACAATGAGCAGTTCTTC.

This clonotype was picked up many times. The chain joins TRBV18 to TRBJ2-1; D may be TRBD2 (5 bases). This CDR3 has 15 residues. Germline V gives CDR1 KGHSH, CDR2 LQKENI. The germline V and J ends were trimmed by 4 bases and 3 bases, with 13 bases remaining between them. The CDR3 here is CASSRVGDIYNEQFF. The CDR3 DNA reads TGTGCCAGCTCACGAGTGGGAGACATCTACAATGAGCAGTTCTTC. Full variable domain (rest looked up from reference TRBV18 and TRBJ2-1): NAGVMQNPRHLVRRRGQEARLRCSPMKGHSHVYWYRQLPEEGLKFMVYLQKENIIDESGMPKERFSAEFPKEGPSILRIQQVVRGDSAAYFCASSRVGDIYNEQFFGPGTRLTVL.

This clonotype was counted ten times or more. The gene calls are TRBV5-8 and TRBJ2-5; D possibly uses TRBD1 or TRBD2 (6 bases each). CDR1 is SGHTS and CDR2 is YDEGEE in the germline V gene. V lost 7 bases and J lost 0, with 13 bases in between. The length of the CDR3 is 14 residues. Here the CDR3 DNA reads TGTGCCAGCCTAGGGGGGAACCACCAAGAGACCCAGTACTTC. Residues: CASLGGNHQETQYF.

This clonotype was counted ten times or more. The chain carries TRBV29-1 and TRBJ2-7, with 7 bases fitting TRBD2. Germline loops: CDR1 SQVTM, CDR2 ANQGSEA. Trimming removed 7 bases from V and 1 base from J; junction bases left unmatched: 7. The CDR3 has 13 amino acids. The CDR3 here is CSAKTSPSYEQYF. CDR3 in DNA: TGCAGCGCTAAGACTAGCCCTTCCTACGAGCAGTACTTC.

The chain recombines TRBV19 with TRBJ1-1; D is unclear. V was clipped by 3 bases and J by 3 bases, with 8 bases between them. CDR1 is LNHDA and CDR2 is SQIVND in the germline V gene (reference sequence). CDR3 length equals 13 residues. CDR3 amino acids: CASSMPSYTEAFF. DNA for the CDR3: TGTGCCAGTAGTATGCCTTCGTACACTGAAGCTTTCTTT.

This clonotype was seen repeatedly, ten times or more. CDR3 residues: CASRTGTGNTGELFF. The CDR3 DNA reads TGTGCCAGCAGGACCGGGACAGGGAACACCGGGGAGCTGTTTTTT. The chain is built from TRBV12-3 or TRBV12-4 and TRBJ2-2, with TRBD1 matching 8 bases. Trimming cost V 6 bases and J 1 base; bases outside gene matches: 4. The CDR3 loop spans 15 amino acids.

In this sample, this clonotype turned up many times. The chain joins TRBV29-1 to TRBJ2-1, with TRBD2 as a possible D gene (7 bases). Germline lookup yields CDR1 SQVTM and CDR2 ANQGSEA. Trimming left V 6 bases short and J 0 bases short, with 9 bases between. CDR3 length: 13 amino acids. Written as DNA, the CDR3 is TGCAGCGTGGGGGGGCTCTCCTACAATGAGCAGTTCTTC. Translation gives CSVGGLSYNEQFF.

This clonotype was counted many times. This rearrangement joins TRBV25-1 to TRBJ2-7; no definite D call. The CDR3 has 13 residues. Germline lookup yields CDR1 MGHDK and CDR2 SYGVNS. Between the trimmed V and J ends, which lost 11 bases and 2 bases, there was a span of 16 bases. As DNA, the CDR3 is TGTGCCTCTCAAGCAGCTTCTACCTACGAGCAGTACTTC. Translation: CASQAASTYEQYF.

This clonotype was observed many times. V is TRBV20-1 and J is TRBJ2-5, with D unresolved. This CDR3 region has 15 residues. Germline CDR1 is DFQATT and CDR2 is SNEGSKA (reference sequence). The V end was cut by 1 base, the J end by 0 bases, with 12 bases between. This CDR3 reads CSARAPTGYQETQYF. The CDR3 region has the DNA TGCAGTGCTAGAGCTCCGACTGGGTACCAAGAGACCCAGTACTTC.

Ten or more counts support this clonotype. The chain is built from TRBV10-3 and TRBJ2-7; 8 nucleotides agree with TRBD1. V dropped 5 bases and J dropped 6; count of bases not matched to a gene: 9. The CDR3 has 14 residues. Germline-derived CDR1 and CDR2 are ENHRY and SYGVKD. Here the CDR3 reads CAISFSRDRSEQYF. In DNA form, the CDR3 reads TGTGCCATCAGTTTCTCACGGGACAGGAGCGAGCAGTACTTC.

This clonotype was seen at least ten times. The CDR3 DNA reads TGCGCCAGCAGCCAAGATTCGGGCAGGGTCCCTAACTATGGCTACACCTTC. It yields the protein CASSQDSGRVPNYGYTF. The chain recombines TRBV4-1 with TRBJ1-2, with D perhaps TRBD1 (5 bases). V was trimmed by 0 bases and J by 0 bases, leaving 14 bases between them. The germline V gene encodes CDR1 MGHRA and CDR2 YSYEKL. This CDR3 region has 17 residues.

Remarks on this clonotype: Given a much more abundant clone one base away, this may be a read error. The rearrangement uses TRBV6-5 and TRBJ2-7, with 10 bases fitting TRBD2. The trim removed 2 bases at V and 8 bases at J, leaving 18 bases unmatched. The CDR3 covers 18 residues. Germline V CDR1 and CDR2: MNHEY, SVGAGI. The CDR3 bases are TGTGCCAGCAGTTACCACGGTCAGCGGGAGGGGTACGGGTACAAGCAGTACTTC. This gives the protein CASSYHGQREGYGYKQYF.

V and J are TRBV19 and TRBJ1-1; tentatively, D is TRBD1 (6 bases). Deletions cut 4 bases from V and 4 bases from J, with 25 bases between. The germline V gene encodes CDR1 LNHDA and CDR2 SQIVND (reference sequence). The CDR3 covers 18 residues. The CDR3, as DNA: TGTGCCAGTAGTACCCGAGGGGGAGGATATGGTATCGCCACTGAAGCTTTCTTT. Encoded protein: CASSTRGGGYGIATEAFF.

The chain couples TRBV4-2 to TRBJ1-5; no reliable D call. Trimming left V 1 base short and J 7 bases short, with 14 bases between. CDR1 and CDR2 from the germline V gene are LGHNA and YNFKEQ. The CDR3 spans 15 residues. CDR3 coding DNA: TGTGCCAGCAGCCAAGCGACCCAGGCTATCCAGCCCCAGCATTTT. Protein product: CASSQATQAIQPQHF.

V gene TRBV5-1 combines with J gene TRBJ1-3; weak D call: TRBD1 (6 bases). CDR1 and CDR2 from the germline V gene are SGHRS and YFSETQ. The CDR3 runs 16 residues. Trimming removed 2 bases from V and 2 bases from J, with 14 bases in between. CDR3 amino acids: CASSLQGLVAGNTIYF. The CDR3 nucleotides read TGCGCCAGCAGCTTACAGGGCCTGGTAGCTGGAAACACCATATATTTT. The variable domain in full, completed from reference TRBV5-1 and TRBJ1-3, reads KAGVTQTPRYLIKTRGQQVTLSCSPISGHRSVSWYQQTPGQGLQFLFEYFSETQRNKGNFPGRFSGRQFSNSRSEMNVSTLELGDSALYLCASSLQGLVAGNTIYFGEGSWLTVV.

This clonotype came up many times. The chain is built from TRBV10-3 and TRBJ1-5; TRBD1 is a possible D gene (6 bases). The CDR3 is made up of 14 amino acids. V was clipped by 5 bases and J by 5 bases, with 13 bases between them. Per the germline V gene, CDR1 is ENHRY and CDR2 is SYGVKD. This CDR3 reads CAISIRGGDQPQHF. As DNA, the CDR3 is TGTGCCATCAGTATAAGGGGGGGCGATCAGCCCCAGCATTTT.

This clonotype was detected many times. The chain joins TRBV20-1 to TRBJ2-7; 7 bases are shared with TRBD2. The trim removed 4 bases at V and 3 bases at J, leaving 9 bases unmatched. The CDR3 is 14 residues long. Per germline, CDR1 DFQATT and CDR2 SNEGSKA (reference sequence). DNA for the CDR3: TGCAGTGCTAAGAGCGGGAACACCTTCTACGAGCAGTACTTC. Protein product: CSAKSGNTFYEQYF.

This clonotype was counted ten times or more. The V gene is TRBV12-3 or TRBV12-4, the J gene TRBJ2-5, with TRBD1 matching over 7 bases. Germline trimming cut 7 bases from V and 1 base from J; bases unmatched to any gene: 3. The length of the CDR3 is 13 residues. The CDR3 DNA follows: TGTGCCAGCACCCCAGGGGGCCAAGAGACCCAGTACTTC. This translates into CASTPGGQETQYF.

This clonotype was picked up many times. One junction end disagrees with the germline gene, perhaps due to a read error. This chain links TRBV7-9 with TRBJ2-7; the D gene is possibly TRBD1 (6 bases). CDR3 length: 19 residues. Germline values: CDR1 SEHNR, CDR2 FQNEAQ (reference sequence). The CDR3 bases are TGTGCCAGCAGCTTATCGAGAAGCTTTGGGGGTGCCCAGGGGTACGAGCAGAACTTC. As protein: CASSLSRSFGGAQGYEQNF.

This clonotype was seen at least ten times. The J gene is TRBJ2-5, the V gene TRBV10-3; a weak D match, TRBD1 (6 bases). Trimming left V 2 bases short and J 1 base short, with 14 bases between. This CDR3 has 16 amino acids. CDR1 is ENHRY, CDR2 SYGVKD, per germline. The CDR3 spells CAISEGYGQLQETQYF. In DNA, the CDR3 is TGTGCCATCAGTGAGGGGTACGGACAGCTCCAAGAGACCCAGTACTTC.

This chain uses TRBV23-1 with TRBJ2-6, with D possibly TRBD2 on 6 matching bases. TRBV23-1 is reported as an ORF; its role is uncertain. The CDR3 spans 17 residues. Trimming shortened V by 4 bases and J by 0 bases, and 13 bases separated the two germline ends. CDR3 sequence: CASSPESGVSGANVLTF. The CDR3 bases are TGCGCCAGCAGTCCCGAGTCGGGAGTCTCTGGGGCCAACGTCCTGACTTTC.

In DNA, the CDR3 is TGTGCCAGCAGAGGGGCTGACGGCTACACCTTC. Protein: CASRGADGYTF. The V gene is TRBV6-1, the J gene TRBJ1-2; tentative D call: TRBD1 (5 bases). Germline V gene lookup returns CDR1 MNHNS and CDR2 SASEGT. The ends were cut back, 6 bases at V and 8 bases at J, with 10 bases in the middle. This CDR3 comprises 11 residues.